This is a list of T cell receptor beta chains from one sample in a study of blood T cell repertoires in COVID-19. Some clones are missing from TCRdb's copy, which holds only in-frame ones; the method was immunoSEQ multiplex PCR. The sample contains some 240,000 clones, about 85% of which appear only once. The sequenced material came from PBMCs or T cells enriched from blood (not recorded which). Receptors were obtained from a woman aged 50 to 60 who had been exposed to COVID-19. Both conserved end residues are part of each CDR3. The D gene is left open where the match is weak. The listing skips clone size in some rows; elsewhere it reads once, few, many or a size class.

size | J | D | V | length | DNA | CDR3
NA | TRBJ2-3 | NA | TRBV2 | 18 | TGTGCCAGCAGTGATGGGTTCGGACGGCGCGGGAGCACAGATACGCAGTATTTT | CASSDGFGRRGSTDTQYF
few | TRBJ2-1 | NA | TRBV18 | 13 | TGTGCCAGCTCCGGGACTCTATACAATGAGCAGTTCTTC | CASSGTLYNEQFF
NA | TRBJ2-5 | TRBD1 | TRBV28 | 13 | TGTGCCAGCAGCCCAGGGACAGATGAGACCCAGTACTTC | CASSPGTDETQYF
once | TRBJ2-7 | TRBD1 | TRBV12-5 | 18 | TGTGCTAGTGGTTTGGTACCTAAGGAGAGACAGGGCTCCTACGAGCAGTACTTC | CASGLVPKERQGSYEQYF
once | TRBJ1-6 | NA | TRBV5-4 | 17 | TGTGCCAGCAGCCAGCGGGGTCTTATGGACGGAAATTCACCCCTCCACTTT | CASSQRGLMDGNSPLHF
NA | TRBJ1-5 | NA | TRBV12-5 | 12 | TGTGCTAGTGGTTCGGGCAATCAGCCCCAGCATTTT | CASGSGNQPQHF
NA | TRBJ1-1 | NA | TRBV20-1 | 13 | TGCAGTGCTAGTCGGACGGGGGGCACTGAAGCTTTCTTT | CSASRTGGTEAFF
NA | TRBJ1-1 | TRBD1 | TRBV11-2 | 14 | TGTGCCAGCAGCTACGCAGGGGGCAGCCCTGAAGCTTTCTTT | CASSYAGGSPEAFF
NA | TRBJ2-2 | TRBD2 | TRBV11-3 | 17 | TGTGCCAGCAGCTCTTCCTCGGGACTATTGAACACCGGGGAGCTGTTTTTT | CASSSSSGLLNTGELFF
NA | TRBJ1-5 | NA | TRBV2 | 14 | TGTGCCAGCAGCCCGGACAGCAGGAATCAGCCCCAGCATTTT | CASSPDSRNQPQHF
NA | TRBJ1-2 | NA | TRBV21-1 | 14 | TGTGCCACCCTATGGACAGGCTCCAGCTATGGCTACACCTTC | CATLWTGSSYGYTF
once | TRBJ1-5 | NA | TRBV30 | 15 | TGTGCCTGGTCGCGCACGGGGGGCTCTAGTCAGCCCCAGCATTTT | CAWSRTGGSSQPQHF
NA | TRBJ1-2 | TRBD1 | TRBV12-3/TRBV12-4 | 12 | TGTGCCAGCAGCGAGACAGGGAATGGCTACACCTTC | CASSETGNGYTF
NA | TRBJ1-1 | NA | TRBV5-6 | 12 | TGTGCCAGCAGCTTGGCGACAGACAAAGCTTTCTTT | CASSLATDKAFF
NA | TRBJ2-5 | NA | TRBV5-1 | 14 | TGCGCCAGCACCGCCCAAGGGGGGGCGGAGACCCAGTACTTC | CASTAQGGAETQYF
NA | TRBJ1-4 | TRBD1 | TRBV7-9 | 15 | TGTGCCAGCAGCTGGGGGACGACAGGGAGGGAAAAACTGTTTTTT | CASSWGTTGREKLFF
few | TRBJ1-3 | TRBD1 | TRBV6-2/TRBV6-3 | 15 | TGTGCCAGCAGTATCGACAGGGGGCCTGGAAACACCATATATTTT | CASSIDRGPGNTIYF
NA | TRBJ1-1 | NA | TRBV4-1 | 21 | TGCGCCAGCAGCCAGGTGATCTACCAAGTAGGTAGACTTAAAGACCTCACTGAAGCTTTCTTT | CASSQVIYQVGRLKDLTEAFF
NA | TRBJ1-3 | NA | TRBV6-5 | 15 | TGTGCCAGCAGTTTCACCCCGGGAGCTGGAAACACCATATATTTT | CASSFTPGAGNTIYF
NA | TRBJ1-2 | NA | TRBV28 | 13 | TGTGCCAGCAATGAGGAGGGATACTATGGCTACACCTTC | CASNEEGYYGYTF
NA | TRBJ2-5 | TRBD2 | TRBV7-9 | 16 | TGTGCCAGCAGCTTAGCAGTAGCGGGGGAAGGAGAGACCCAGTACTTC | CASSLAVAGEGETQYF
NA | TRBJ2-7 | NA | TRBV19 | 15 | TGTGCCAGTAGCCCCCGCGGGGGCGCTCCCTACGAGCAGTACTTC | CASSPRGGAPYEQYF